This T cell receptor beta chain was identified in a study of blood T cell repertoires in COVID-19. Study background: Donors in the United States, Italy and Spain gave samples during acute or convalescent COVID-19. PBMCs, B-cell-depleted T cells, or T cells provided the cDNA or gDNA that made up the material.

Per the original data handling: Estimation of nucleated cell counts was performed using reference gene primer amplification. TCRdb's table, derived via immunoSEQ multiplex PCR, lists solely in-frame clones and lacks some. V and J calls and clone size are given by that table; D and trimming were obtained from the DNA. Counted here are about 410,000 clones, 75% to 90% occurring once; the ten biggest clones make up over 1.1%. The V gene's germline CDR1 is MNHNS and CDR2 SASEGT. The J segment lost 7 bases and the V segment lost 3 bases, leaving 12 bases of the junction unmatched. The CDR3 covers 16 residues.

The chain carries TRBV6-1 and TRBJ2-1, with 7 bases lining up with TRBD2. The source material was peripheral blood. This TCR derives from a woman aged 25-40 years with active or convalescent COVID-19. The DNA of the CDR3 is TGTGCCAGCAGTGAGATCGGGGTGACTAGCAGGAATGAGCAGTTCTTC. Translation: CASSEIGVTSRNEQFF.